This is a list of T cell receptor beta chains from one sample in a study of early T cells in non-severe SARS-CoV-2 infection. TCRdb called the 5' RACE reads again in MiXCR, with one record for every CDR3 protein. This table has tens of thousands of distinct CDR3 sequences, approximately 12% appearing once. Input material: whole blood. Source of these receptors: an adult who was a healthcare worker with PCR-confirmed SARS-CoV-2 infection or an uninfected control (not recorded which). CDR3s include the opening cysteine and the closing phenylalanine or tryptophan. The D gene is left open where the match is weak. Not all rows give a size; the values are once, few, many and, for expanded clones, a class.

clone size: few
D gene: NA
V gene: TRBV29-1
J gene: TRBJ2-2
CDR3 DNA: TGCAGCGGAAGGACGAGCACCGGGGAGCTGTTTTTT
CDR3 protein: CSGRTSTGELFF

clone size: NA
D gene: TRBD1
V gene: TRBV7-8
J gene: TRBJ1-3
CDR3 DNA: TGTGCCAGCAGCTTAGTAGGCAGGGGGACTGGAAACACCATATATTTT
CDR3 protein: CASSLVGRGTGNTIYF

clone size: few
D gene: TRBD2
V gene: TRBV30
J gene: TRBJ2-3
CDR3 DNA: TGTGCCTGGAGCCTGACTAGCGGGGTCCAGGATACGCAGTATTTT
CDR3 protein: CAWSLTSGVQDTQYF

clone size: few
D gene: TRBD2
V gene: TRBV24-1
J gene: TRBJ2-7
CDR3 DNA: TGTGCCAACCTAGCGGGTCATTCCTACGAGCAGTACTTC
CDR3 protein: CANLAGHSYEQYF

clone size: few
D gene: NA
V gene: TRBV11-2
J gene: TRBJ2-1
CDR3 DNA: TGTGCCAGCAGCAAGGCGGAGAGTAAGAATGAGCAGTTCTTC
CDR3 protein: CASSKAESKNEQFF

clone size: many
D gene: TRBD1
V gene: TRBV4-1
J gene: TRBJ1-6
CDR3 DNA: TGCGCCAGCAGCCTTGGGACAGTTAATTCACCCCTCCACTTT
CDR3 protein: CASSLGTVNSPLHF

clone size: few
D gene: TRBD1
V gene: TRBV27
J gene: TRBJ2-7
CDR3 DNA: TGTGCCAGCAGTTTGTACAGGGGTAACGAGCAGTACTTC
CDR3 protein: CASSLYRGNEQYF

clone size: few
D gene: TRBD2
V gene: TRBV5-1
J gene: TRBJ2-1
CDR3 DNA: TGCGCCAGCAGCAGAGGGACTAGCCATGAGCAGTTCTTC
CDR3 protein: CASSRGTSHEQFF

clone size: NA
D gene: NA
V gene: TRBV7-6
J gene: TRBJ2-2
CDR3 DNA: TGTGCCAGCAGCCCGACGAGGAACACCGGGGAGCTGTTTTTT
CDR3 protein: CASSPTRNTGELFF

clone size: NA
D gene: TRBD2
V gene: TRBV20-1
J gene: TRBJ2-1
CDR3 DNA: TGCAGTGCTAGAGATGTAAGACTAGCGGGAGCTGATGAGCAGTTCTTC
CDR3 protein: CSARDVRLAGADEQFF

clone size: few
D gene: NA
V gene: TRBV7-9
J gene: TRBJ1-1
CDR3 DNA: TGTGCCAGCAGTTTTAGCGGGGGAGGCACTGAAGCTTTCTTT
CDR3 protein: CASSFSGGGTEAFF

clone size: many
D gene: NA
V gene: TRBV29-1
J gene: TRBJ1-2
CDR3 DNA: TGCAGCGTTGGGACCGGGACACTCCACCGGACGGGCTACACCTTC
CDR3 protein: CSVGTGTLHRTGYTF